This T cell receptor (beta chain) originates from a study of molecular identifiers for immune sequencing clone quantification. Study-wide results and caveats: Whereas clones above 20 RNA copies held under 1% of naive-cell molecules, they held over 97% of effector molecules.

With regard to this clonotype: Its specificity is unknown.

It was with previously described methods and listed TCR primers that bulk TCR libraries were made. One entry per CDR3 protein, called by TCRdb with MiXCR from the PCR reads. The sample yields 100,000 or so distinct CDR3 sequences, 30% to 35% seen once. This CDR3 contains 14 residues. The V and J ends lost 0 bases and 1 base respectively, with 8 bases between them. Germline V gives CDR1 SGHNT, CDR2 YYREEE (reference sequence). This chain connects TRBV5-4 to TRBJ2-7; D not resolved. The sequenced material came from naive CD8+ T cells from blood, with Jurkat cell RNA spiked in. The subset: FACS-sorted CD8+CD4-CCR7+CD45RA+ naive T cells. The clonotype was recovered from a human donor in good health. Some libraries in this study had Jurkat cell RNA spiked in. CDR3 residues: CASSLGLESYEQYF. The CDR3 DNA sequence: TGTGCCAGCAGCTTGGGGCTCGAGTCCTACGAGCAGTACTTC.